This TCR beta chain was found in a study of CD8+ T cells in alopecia areata. Comment on this clone: As yet, its antigen is unknown.

Study-wide points: Under tofacitinib, numerous expanded lesional clonotypes remained detectable in scalp and blood. Scalp clonality and expanded CD8+ clones among the top 100 fell significantly with tofacitinib. Patients shared TCRs less clearly than mice did, possibly owing to HLA.

RNA was isolated and reverse transcribed to cDNA, the sequencing template. The protocol was immunoSEQ multiplex PCR, while the TCRdb copy is restricted to in-frame clones and leaves out a portion. The data show about 210,000 clones, about three fifths seen once. The treatment was: oral pan-JAK inhibitor, 5-10 mg twice daily. Samples from alopecia areata patients were lesional scalp punch biopsies and peripheral blood. The source is a human donor with alopecia areata. Sequenced material: CD4+ T cells sorted from blood, taken at week 4, from a patient treated with tofacitinib.

CDR3: CASSPDRQVRNYGYTF. DNA of the CDR3: TGTGCCAGCAGCCCAGATCGACAGGTTCGCAACTATGGCTACACCTTC. The V call is TRBV7-2, the J call TRBJ1-2; perhaps TRBD1 as D (6 bases). Per the germline V gene, CDR1 is SGHTA and CDR2 is FQGNSA. V lost 5 bases, J lost 2 bases, and 18 bases lay in between. The length of the CDR3 is 16 residues.